This is a list of T cell receptor beta chains from one sample in a study of cytomegalovirus exposure and HLA in healthy donors. The table came from immunoSEQ multiplex PCR; TCRdb's copy has only in-frame clones and leaves some out. The sample lists about 180,000 clones; approximately 78% were seen once. Sequencing was performed on PBMCs. All receptors come from a human donor in good health. Each CDR3 is given with its conserved first and last residue. The D gene is left open where the match is weak. The size of a clone is reported for some rows only, either as once, few or many, or as a class for expanded clones.

few	TRBJ2-1	-	TRBV28	CASSPYDEQFF	TGTGCCAGCAGTCCCTACGATGAGCAGTTCTTC
-	TRBJ1-1	TRBD1	TRBV19	CASRGQGTEAFF	TGTGCCAGTAGAGGACAGGGCACTGAAGCTTTCTTT
-	TRBJ2-7	TRBD2	TRBV10-1	CASSDDGGENEQYF	TGCGCCAGCAGTGACGACGGGGGGGAAAACGAGCAGTACTTC
-	TRBJ1-4	TRBD1	TRBV6-5	CASSSNRGRGEKLFF	TGTGCCAGCAGCAGTAACAGGGGGAGAGGTGAAAAACTGTTTTTT
few	TRBJ2-7	TRBD1	TRBV18	CASSLSGQDSYEQYF	TGTGCCAGCTCACTCTCGGGACAGGACTCCTACGAGCAGTACTTC
-	TRBJ1-6	-	TRBV4-1	CASSVSQGLPNSPLHF	TGCGCCAGCAGCGTTTCCCAGGGCTTGCCTAATTCACCCCTCCACTTT
-	TRBJ2-2	-	TRBV19	CASSIQGNGELFF	TGTGCCAGTAGTATTCAGGGGAACGGGGAGCTGTTTTTT
-	TRBJ1-2	TRBD1	TRBV6-5	CASSYWGDRGRYGYTF	TGTGCCAGCAGTTACTGGGGGGACAGGGGACGCTATGGCTACACCTTC
-	TRBJ2-5	TRBD1	TRBV7-8	CASSRTGSIQYF	TGTGCCAGCAGCCGGACAGGCAGCATCCAGTACTTC
-	TRBJ1-2	-	TRBV5-1	CASSLVTGEGGYTF	TGCGCCAGCAGCTTGGTAACCGGGGAGGGTGGCTACACCTTC
-	TRBJ1-2	-	TRBV5-6	CASSWGRGGSGYTF	TGTGCCAGCAGCTGGGGCAGGGGCGGGAGTGGCTACACCTTC
few	TRBJ2-5	TRBD1	TRBV7-6	CASRPGQGKGLGEQYF	TGTGCCAGCAGACCGGGACAGGGGAAGGGGCTGGGGGAGCAGTACTTC
-	TRBJ1-5	-	TRBV7-2	CASSLDRGSSNQPQHF	TGTGCCAGCAGCTTAGATAGGGGTTCTAGCAATCAGCCCCAGCATTTT
-	TRBJ1-2	-	TRBV7-2	CASSLAQNYGYTF	TGTGCCAGCAGCTTAGCACAGAACTATGGCTACACCTTC
-	TRBJ2-7	TRBD1	TRBV29-1	CSAGTGAYEQYF	TGCAGCGCCGGGACAGGGGCCTACGAGCAGTACTTC
-	TRBJ2-7	-	TRBV29-1	CSVEVTAYEQYF	TGCAGCGTTGAAGTGACAGCCTACGAGCAGTACTTC
-	TRBJ1-1	-	TRBV7-3	CASSTTVGVNTEAFF	TGTGCCAGCAGCACCACAGTAGGCGTGAACACTGAAGCTTTCTTT
-	TRBJ2-3	TRBD2	TRBV5-1	CASSLGAGADTQYF	TGCGCCAGCAGCTTGGGAGCGGGGGCAGATACGCAGTATTTT
once	TRBJ1-4	TRBD1	TRBV7-2	CASRVRQGANEKLFF	TGTGCCAGCAGGGTACGGCAGGGGGCTAATGAAAAACTGTTTTTT
-	TRBJ1-2	-	TRBV7-9	CASSLDEDYYGYTF	TGTGCCAGCAGCTTAGATGAGGATTACTATGGCTACACCTTC
-	TRBJ1-1	-	TRBV18	CASSPPTTVNTEAFF	TGTGCCAGCTCACCCCCCACAACAGTGAACACTGAAGCTTTCTTT
-	TRBJ2-1	-	TRBV5-4	CASSHAGNRENEQFF	TGTGCCAGCAGCCATGCAGGTAACAGGGAAAATGAGCAGTTCTTC
-	TRBJ2-2	-	TRBV7-3	CASSFNTGSGELFF	TGTGCCAGCAGCTTCAATACAGGGTCCGGGGAGCTGTTTTTT
-	TRBJ1-1	-	TRBV5-1	CASSSTGLNTEAFF	TGCGCCAGCAGCTCGACAGGTTTGAACACTGAAGCTTTCTTT
-	TRBJ2-7	-	TRBV7-2	CASSFPGGREQYF	TGTGCCAGCAGCTTCCCGGGGGGCCGCGAGCAGTACTTC
-	TRBJ1-1	TRBD1	TRBV13	CASSPRGRGTWYTEAFF	TGTGCCAGCAGCCCAAGGGGCAGGGGGACGTGGTACACTGAAGCTTTCTTT
-	TRBJ1-1	-	TRBV5-1	CASSLVAGNTEAFF	TGCGCCAGCAGCTTGGTCGCAGGGAACACTGAAGCTTTCTTT
-	TRBJ1-1	TRBD1	TRBV6-5	CASNYGTANCEAFF	TGTGCCAGCAATTACGGGACAGCTAACTGCGAAGCTTTCTTT
-	TRBJ1-3	-	TRBV12-1	CASKQTSTGTGNTIYF	TGTGCCAGCAAACAGACTTCAACAGGGACTGGAAACACCATATATTTT
-	TRBJ1-1	-	TRBV2	CASSAAPAGSEAFF	TGTGCCAGCAGTGCTGCGCCGGCCGGGTCAGAGGCTTTCTTT
-	TRBJ2-7	-	TRBV18	CASSHKEGVTYEQYF	TGTGCCAGCTCTCATAAGGAGGGAGTCACCTACGAGCAGTACTTC
many	TRBJ2-7	TRBD1	TRBV4-1	CASRDQGAGYEQYF	TGCGCCAGCCGGGACCAGGGGGCAGGCTACGAGCAGTACTTC
-	TRBJ1-1	-	TRBV7-8	CASSLVGANTEAFF	TGTGCCAGCAGCTTAGTAGGGGCGAATACTGAAGCTTTCTTT
-	TRBJ2-2	TRBD1	TRBV4-2	CAERTGGITGELFF	TGTGCCGAGAGGACAGGGGGCATCACCGGGGAGCTGTTTTTT
few	TRBJ1-6	-	TRBV5-1	CASSPGEGGSPLHF	TGCGCCAGCAGCCCCGGGGAGGGAGGCTCACCCCTCCACTTT
-	TRBJ1-1	-	TRBV11-2	CASSFAQGQRTEAFF	TGTGCCAGCAGCTTCGCCCAAGGACAAAGAACTGAAGCTTTCTTT
-	TRBJ1-2	-	TRBV27	CASSLSTDSSFRGYTF	TGTGCCAGCAGTTTATCGACTGACAGCTCCTTTAGGGGCTACACCTTC
-	TRBJ1-6	-	TRBV6-1	CASSTQPAQHSPLHF	TGTGCCAGCAGTACACAACCGGCACAGCATTCACCCCTCCACTTT
-	TRBJ1-6	-	TRBV7-6	CASSLGQGYNSPLHF	TGTGCCAGCAGCTTAGGGCAGGGATATAATTCACCCCTCCACTTT
-	TRBJ2-1	TRBD1	TRBV2	CASRVRDRITYNEQFF	TGTGCCAGCAGAGTCCGGGACAGAATAACCTACAATGAGCAGTTCTTC
-	TRBJ1-2	-	TRBV12-5	CASGLVQAQGGYTF	TGTGCTAGTGGTTTGGTACAGGCCCAGGGGGGCTACACCTTC
-	TRBJ1-1	-	TRBV5-8	CASSFYKGTYPLNTEAFF	TGTGCCAGCAGCTTTTATAAAGGGACTTATCCCCTGAACACTGAAGCTTTCTTT
-	TRBJ2-2	TRBD2	TRBV10-3	CAISGGGSDGELFF	TGTGCCATCAGTGGGGGGGGTTCCGACGGGGAGCTGTTTTTT
-	TRBJ1-2	-	TRBV29-1	CSVLGGNYGYTF	TGCAGCGTTTTGGGGGGGAACTATGGCTACACCTTC
-	TRBJ1-1	-	TRBV4-1	CASSPRWGENTEAFF	TGCGCCAGCAGTCCCCGATGGGGGGAGAACACTGAAGCTTTCTTT
-	TRBJ2-3	-	TRBV5-1	CASSLLDTDTQYF	TGCGCCAGCAGCCTACTCGACACAGATACGCAGTATTTT
-	TRBJ2-6	-	TRBV6-4	CASSDSYSGANVLTF	TGTGCCAGCAGTGACTCTTATTCTGGGGCCAACGTCCTGACTTTC
-	TRBJ2-1	-	TRBV6-5	CASSSRESDRYNEQFF	TGTGCCAGCAGTTCACGGGAAAGCGACAGGTACAATGAGCAGTTCTTC